Given below is one TCR beta chain in context. Its antigen is still unknown. Time point reported: peripheral blood 6 weeks after treatment start. This record belongs to a study of PD-L1 blockade in urothelial cancer. At the level of the study: About 85% of the roughly 30 patients comprised males who had bladder-origin urothelial cancer. Median blood clonality was around 0.08, with under 100,000 unique TCRs.

CDR3 size: 19 residues. Germline CDR1 is LNHDA and CDR2 is SQIVND (reference sequence). The trim removed 4 bases at V and 3 bases at J, leaving 15 bases unmatched. Points from the study as a whole: For durable-benefit patients, tumor-associated blood clones expanded more at 3 weeks. Sub-median blood TCR clonality before treatment predicted longer survival.

TCRdb keeps only in-frame clones here, not all; method: immunoSEQ multiplex PCR. The data contain around 110,000 clones, approximately 90% of them seen just once; the ten biggest clones take up approximately 1.7%. This rearrangement joins TRBV19 to TRBJ2-6; 7 nucleotides agree with TRBD1. The sample in question was PBMCs, obtained around atezolizumab (anti-PD-L1) treatment. The origin of this receptor is a man aged 55-75 years with urothelial cancer. CDR3 in amino acids: CASSSNRGYRSFGANVLTF. CDR3 coding DNA: TGTGCCAGTAGTAGCAACAGGGGCTATCGGTCTTTTGGGGCCAACGTCCTGACTTTC.